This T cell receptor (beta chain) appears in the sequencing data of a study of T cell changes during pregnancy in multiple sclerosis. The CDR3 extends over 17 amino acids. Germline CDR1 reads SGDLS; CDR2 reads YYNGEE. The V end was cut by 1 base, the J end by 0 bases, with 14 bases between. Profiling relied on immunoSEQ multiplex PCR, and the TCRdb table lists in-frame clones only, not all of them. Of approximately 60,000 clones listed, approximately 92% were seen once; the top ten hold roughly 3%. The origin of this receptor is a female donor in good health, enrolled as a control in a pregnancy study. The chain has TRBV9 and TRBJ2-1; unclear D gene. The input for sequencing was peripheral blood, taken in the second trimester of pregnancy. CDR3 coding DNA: TGTGCCAGCAGCGTATTAAAGACGGGTAGCTCCTACAATGAGCAGTTCTTC. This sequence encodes CASSVLKTGSSYNEQFF.